This passage covers 10 T cell receptor beta chains from one sample sequenced in a study of cytomegalovirus exposure and HLA in healthy donors. PCR was performed using 60 Vbeta and 13 Jbeta primers. Assay used: immunoSEQ multiplex PCR; TCRdb lists only in-frame clones, some missing. The table lists about 70,000 clones, roughly 68% of them singletons, with more than 9.5% in the top ten. Specimen: PBMCs. These receptors were obtained from a woman in her sixties or seventies in good health and CMV-seropositive.

The chain combines TRBV30 with TRBJ1-5; 8 bases match TRBD1. J lost 2 bases, V lost 0 bases, and 6 bases had no gene match. Germline values: CDR1 GTSNPN, CDR2 SVGIG (reference sequence). The CDR3 consists of 16 residues. The CDR3 region is CAWSVQGAAGNQPQHF. DNA for the CDR3: TGTGCCTGGAGTGTCCAGGGGGCTGCGGGCAATCAGCCCCAGCATTTT.

The V and J genes are TRBV5-1 and TRBJ2-5; 8 positions agree with TRBD2. Unmatched junction bases numbered 9, after V lost 0 bases and J lost 2 bases. Germline CDR1 SGHRS, CDR2 YFSETQ. This CDR3 is built from 17 residues. The CDR3 spells CASSLGFGRGKQETQYF. Written as DNA, the CDR3 is TGCGCCAGCAGCTTGGGTTTCGGGAGGGGGAAACAAGAGACCCAGTACTTC.

V gene TRBV15 combines with J gene TRBJ2-3, with 9 bases matching TRBD2. With V trimmed by 0 bases and J by 13 bases, 5 bases remained unmatched. This CDR3 is 13 amino acids long. From germline, CDR1 is LNHNV and CDR2 YYDKDF (reference sequence). CDR3 DNA sequence: TGTGCCACCAGCAGAGATAGAGGCGGGAGGGAGTATTTT. Translating gives CATSRDRGGREYF. The entire variable domain, with the rest obtained from reference TRBV15 and TRBJ2-3, is as follows: DAMVIQNPRYQVTQFGKPVTLSCSQTLNHNVMYWYQQKSSQAPKLLFHYYDKDFNNEADTPDNFQSRRPNTSFCFLDIRSPGLGDTAMYLCATSRDRGGREYFGPGTRLTVL.

The chain couples TRBV6-6 to TRBJ1-2; 9 bases map to TRBD1. Germline CDR1 reads MNHNY; CDR2 reads SVGAGI (reference sequence). V dropped 6 bases and J dropped 4; count of bases not matched to a gene: 12. CDR3 length: 16 amino acids. The CDR3 sequence: CASSPQPGQGFYGYTF. CDR3 in DNA: TGTGCCAGCAGCCCCCAACCGGGACAGGGCTTCTATGGCTACACCTTC.

This clone was observed a few times. The chain combines TRBV19 with TRBJ2-3; 9 bases are a match to TRBD1. The germline V gene has CDR1 LNHDA and CDR2 SQIVND (reference sequence). This CDR3 comprises 13 residues. Germline trimming cut 6 bases from V and 5 bases from J; bases unmatched to any gene: 3. The CDR3 reads CASRQGAGDTQYF. CDR3 nucleotide sequence: TGTGCCAGTAGACAGGGGGCAGGAGATACGCAGTATTTT. Full variable domain (remainder filled in from reference TRBV19 and TRBJ2-3): DGGITQSPKYLFRKEGQNVTLSCEQNLNHDAMYWYRQDPGQGLRLIYYSQIVNDFQKGDIAEGYSVSREKKESFPLTVTSAQKNPTAFYLCASRQGAGDTQYFGPGTRLTVL.

In DNA, the CDR3 is TGTGCCAGCGCAAGGAGTAGCGGGGGTGATGAGCAGTTCTTC. It yields the protein CASARSSGGDEQFF. This chain links TRBV6-4 with TRBJ2-1, with TRBD2 matching over 9 bases. The germline CDR1 and CDR2 sequences are MRHNA and SNTAGT. The CDR3 is 14 residues long. Trimming at V came to 8 bases and at J to 8 bases, leaving 10 bases not matched to a gene.

This sequence joins TRBV11-2 and TRBJ1-1; 7 nucleotides line up with TRBD1. Per the germline V gene, CDR1 is SGHAT and CDR2 is FQNNGV. Trimming removed 4 bases from V and 5 bases from J; junction bases left unmatched: 13. The CDR3 is made up of 16 amino acids. CDR3 loop: CASSSRGGPFPTEAFF. In nucleotides, the CDR3 is TGTGCCAGCAGCTCTCGAGGGGGCCCCTTTCCGACTGAAGCTTTCTTT.

The chain recombines TRBV28 with TRBJ2-7; 8 bases are shared with TRBD2. CDR1 and CDR2 (germline): MDHEN, SYDVKM. This CDR3 contains 18 residues. The ends lost 5 bases at V and 3 bases at J; junction bases unmatched: 18. The CDR3 here is CASSPRGIVAGTLYEQYF. DNA of the CDR3: TGTGCCAGCAGTCCCCGCGGCATTGTAGCGGGAACCCTCTACGAGCAGTACTTC. The full variable domain, its missing parts supplied by reference TRBV28 and TRBJ2-7, is DVKVTQSSRYLVKRTGEKVFLECVQDMDHENMFWYRQDPGLGLRLIYFSYDVKMKEKGDIPEGYSVSREKKERFSLILESASTNQTSMYLCASSPRGIVAGTLYEQYFGPGTRLTVT.

The V and J genes are TRBV7-9 and TRBJ2-7; 7 bases map to TRBD2. This CDR3 is built from 16 residues. Per the germline V gene, CDR1 is SEHNR and CDR2 is FQNEAQ (reference sequence). V lost 4 bases and J lost 0; bases outside the gene matches: 9. CDR3 nucleotides: TGTGCCAGCAGCTCCTCGGTAGCGGGCCTCTCCTACGAGCAGTACTTC. This gives the protein CASSSSVAGLSYEQYF. The full variable domain, in which reference TRBV7-9 and TRBJ2-7 provide the parts outside the CDR3, is DTGVSQNPRHKITKRGQNVTFRCDPISEHNRLYWYRQTLGQGPEFLTYFQNEAQLEKSRLLSDRFSAERPKGSFSTLEIQRTEQGDSAMYLCASSSSVAGLSYEQYFGPGTRLTVT.

The CDR3 bases are TGTGCCTGGAGAGTAACTTACAGGGGGTTCTACGAGCAGTACTTC. The encoded protein is CAWRVTYRGFYEQYF. The genes are TRBV30 and TRBJ2-7, with 8 bases fitting TRBD1. Germline-derived CDR1 and CDR2 are GTSNPN and SVGIG (reference sequence). The CDR3 runs to 15 residues. Unmatched junction bases numbered 10, after V lost 3 bases and J lost 3 bases.